This T cell receptor beta chain was recovered during a study of spatial heterogeneity in lung cancer. This clonotype was counted at least ten times. Each TCR cDNA molecule bore a unique molecular identifier. In TCRdb, the 5' RACE reads were re-called with MiXCR into one record per CDR3 protein. The data show about 22,000 distinct CDR3 sequences, around 5.3% seen once. Time point defined: sample taken at primary tumor resection. The CDR3 has 13 amino acids. J was trimmed by 6 bases and V by 3 bases; bases with no gene match: 2. The germline V gene has CDR1 SGHTA and CDR2 FQGTGA. The specimen was PBMCs, collected at surgery. V and J are TRBV7-3 and TRBJ2-3; TRBD2 agrees at 8 bases. This TCR was sampled from a male donor with early-stage non-small cell lung cancer. CDR3 protein: CASSFEREDTQYF. CDR3 sequence (DNA): TGTGCCAGCAGCTTTGAGCGGGAGGATACGCAGTATTTT.